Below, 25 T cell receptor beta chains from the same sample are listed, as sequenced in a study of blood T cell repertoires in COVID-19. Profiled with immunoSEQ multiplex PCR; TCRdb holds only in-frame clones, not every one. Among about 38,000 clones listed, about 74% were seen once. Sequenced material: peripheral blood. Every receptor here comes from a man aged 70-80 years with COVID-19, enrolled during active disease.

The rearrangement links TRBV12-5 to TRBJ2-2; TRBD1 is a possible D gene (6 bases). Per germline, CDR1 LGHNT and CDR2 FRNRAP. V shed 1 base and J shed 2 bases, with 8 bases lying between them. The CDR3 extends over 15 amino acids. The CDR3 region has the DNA TGTGCTAGTGGTTTGGCCAGGGGAAACACCGGGGAGCTGTTTTTT. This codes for CASGLARGNTGELFF.

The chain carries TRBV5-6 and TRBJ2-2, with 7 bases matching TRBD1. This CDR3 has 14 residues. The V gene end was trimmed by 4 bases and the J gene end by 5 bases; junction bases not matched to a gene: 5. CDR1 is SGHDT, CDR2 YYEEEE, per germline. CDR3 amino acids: CASSTRQGTGELFF. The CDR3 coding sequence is TGTGCCAGCAGCACACGACAGGGAACCGGGGAGCTGTTTTTT. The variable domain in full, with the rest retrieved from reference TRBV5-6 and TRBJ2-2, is DAGVTQSPTHLIKTRGQQVTLRCSPKSGHDTVSWYQQALGQGPQFIFQYYEEEERQRGNFPDRFSGHQFPNYSSELNVNALLLGDSALYLCASSTRQGTGELFFGEGSRLTVL.

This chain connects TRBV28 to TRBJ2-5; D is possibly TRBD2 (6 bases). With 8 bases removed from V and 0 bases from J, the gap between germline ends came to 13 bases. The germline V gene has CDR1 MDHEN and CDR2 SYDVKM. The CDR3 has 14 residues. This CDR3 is CASLGLPYQETQYF. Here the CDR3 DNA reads TGTGCCAGCCTCGGACTACCATACCAAGAGACCCAGTACTTC.

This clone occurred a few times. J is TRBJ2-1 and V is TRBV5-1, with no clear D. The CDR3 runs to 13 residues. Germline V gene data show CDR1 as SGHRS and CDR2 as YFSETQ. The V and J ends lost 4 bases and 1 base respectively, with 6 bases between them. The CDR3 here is CASSQVSYNEQFF. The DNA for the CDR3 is TGCGCCAGCAGCCAGGTGTCCTACAATGAGCAGTTCTTC. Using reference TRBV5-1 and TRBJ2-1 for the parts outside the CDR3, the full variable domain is KAGVTQTPRYLIKTRGQQVTLSCSPISGHRSVSWYQQTPGQGLQFLFEYFSETQRNKGNFPGRFSGRQFSNSRSEMNVSTLELGDSALYLCASSQVSYNEQFFGPGTRLTVL.

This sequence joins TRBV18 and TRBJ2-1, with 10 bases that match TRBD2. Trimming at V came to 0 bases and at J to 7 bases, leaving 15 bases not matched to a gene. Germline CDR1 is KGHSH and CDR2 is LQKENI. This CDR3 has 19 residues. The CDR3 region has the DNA TGTGCCAGCTCACCACCTTGGGCGGCTAGCGGGAGTCTGGGGAATGAGCAGTTCTTC. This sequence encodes CASSPPWAASGSLGNEQFF. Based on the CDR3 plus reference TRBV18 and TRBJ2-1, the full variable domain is NAGVMQNPRHLVRRRGQEARLRCSPMKGHSHVYWYRQLPEEGLKFMVYLQKENIIDESGMPKERFSAEFPKEGPSILRIQQVVRGDSAAYFCASSPPWAASGSLGNEQFFGPGTRLTVL.

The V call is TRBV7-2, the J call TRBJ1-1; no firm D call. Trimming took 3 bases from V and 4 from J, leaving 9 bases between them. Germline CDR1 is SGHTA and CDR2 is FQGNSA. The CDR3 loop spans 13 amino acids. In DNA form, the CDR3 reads TGTGCCAGCAGCTTCGGGGAGAGCACTGAAGCTTTCTTT. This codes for CASSFGESTEAFF.

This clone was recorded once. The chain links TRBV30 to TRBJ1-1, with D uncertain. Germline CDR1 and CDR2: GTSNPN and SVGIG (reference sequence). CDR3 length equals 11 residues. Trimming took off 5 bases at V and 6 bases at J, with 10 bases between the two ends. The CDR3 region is CAWRGSSEAFF. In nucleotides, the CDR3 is TGTGCCTGGCGCGGGTCCTCTGAAGCTTTCTTT.

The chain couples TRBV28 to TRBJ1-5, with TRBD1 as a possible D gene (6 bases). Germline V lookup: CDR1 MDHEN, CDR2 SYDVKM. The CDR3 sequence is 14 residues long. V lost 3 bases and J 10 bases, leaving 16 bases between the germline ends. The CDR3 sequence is CASSFAQGWDPQHF. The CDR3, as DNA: TGTGCCAGCAGTTTTGCCCAGGGGTGGGATCCCCAGCATTTT.

CDR3 residues: CASSYALAGSYEQYF. CDR3 nucleotides: TGTGCCAGCAGTTACGCCTTGGCAGGTTCCTACGAGCAGTACTTC. The gene calls are TRBV6-5 and TRBJ2-7; D unresolved. V was trimmed by 2 bases and J by 1 base, leaving 12 bases between them. This CDR3 region has 15 residues. Germline lookup yields CDR1 MNHEY and CDR2 SVGAGI.

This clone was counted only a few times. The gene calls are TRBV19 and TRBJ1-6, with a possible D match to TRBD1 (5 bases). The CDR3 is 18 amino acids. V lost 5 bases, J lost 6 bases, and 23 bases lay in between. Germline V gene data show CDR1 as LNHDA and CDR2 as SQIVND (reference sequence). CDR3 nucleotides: TGTGCCAGTAGTCCAGCGGATTCGGGGGTCTGGTCTAATTCACCCCTCCACTTT. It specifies CASSPADSGVWSNSPLHF.

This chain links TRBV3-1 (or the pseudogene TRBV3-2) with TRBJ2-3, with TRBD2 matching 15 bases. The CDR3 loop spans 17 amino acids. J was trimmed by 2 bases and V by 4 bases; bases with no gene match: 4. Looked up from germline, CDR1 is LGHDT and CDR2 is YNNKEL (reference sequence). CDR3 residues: CASSPGLAGGSTDTQYF. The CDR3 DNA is TGTGCCAGCAGCCCCGGACTAGCGGGAGGGTCCACAGATACGCAGTATTTT.

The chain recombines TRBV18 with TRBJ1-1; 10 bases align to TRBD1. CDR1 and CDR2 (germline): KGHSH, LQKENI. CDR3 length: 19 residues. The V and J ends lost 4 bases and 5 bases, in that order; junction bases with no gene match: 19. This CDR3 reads CASSLILKDRGYPGTEAFF. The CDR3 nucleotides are TGTGCCAGCTCACTCATTTTAAAGGACAGGGGGTATCCGGGGACTGAAGCTTTCTTT.

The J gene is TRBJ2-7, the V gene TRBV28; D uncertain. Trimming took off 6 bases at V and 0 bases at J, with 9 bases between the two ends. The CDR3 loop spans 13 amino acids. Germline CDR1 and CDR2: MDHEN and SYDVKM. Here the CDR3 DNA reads TGTGCCAGCAGCTGGGCCCTCTCCTACGAGCAGTACTTC. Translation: CASSWALSYEQYF.

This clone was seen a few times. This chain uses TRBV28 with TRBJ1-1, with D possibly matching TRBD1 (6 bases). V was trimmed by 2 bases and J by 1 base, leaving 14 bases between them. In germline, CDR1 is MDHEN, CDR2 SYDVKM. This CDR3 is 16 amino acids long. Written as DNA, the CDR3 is TGTGCCAGCAGTTTACCCATCCTACAGGGGAACACTGAAGCTTTCTTT. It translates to CASSLPILQGNTEAFF.

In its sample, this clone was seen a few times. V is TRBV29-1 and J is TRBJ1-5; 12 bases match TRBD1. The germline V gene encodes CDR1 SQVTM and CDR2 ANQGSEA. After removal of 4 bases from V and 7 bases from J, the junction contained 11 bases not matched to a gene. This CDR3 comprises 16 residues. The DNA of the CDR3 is TGCAGCGTTGTGTCCGGGACAGGGGGCGCGGAGCAGCCCCAGCATTTT. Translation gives CSVVSGTGGAEQPQHF.

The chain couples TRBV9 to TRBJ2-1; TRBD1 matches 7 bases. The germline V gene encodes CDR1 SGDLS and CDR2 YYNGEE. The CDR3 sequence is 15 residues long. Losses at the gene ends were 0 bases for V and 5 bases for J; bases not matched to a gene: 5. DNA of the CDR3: TGTGCCAGCAGCGTAGGGCAGGGGGTCCACAATGAGCAGTTCTTC. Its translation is CASSVGQGVHNEQFF. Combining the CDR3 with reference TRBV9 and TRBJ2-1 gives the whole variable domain DSGVTQTPKHLITATGQRVTLRCSPRSGDLSVYWYQQSLDQGLQFLIQYYNGEERAKGNILERFSAQQFPDLHSELNLSSLELGDSALYFCASSVGQGVHNEQFFGPGTRLTVL.

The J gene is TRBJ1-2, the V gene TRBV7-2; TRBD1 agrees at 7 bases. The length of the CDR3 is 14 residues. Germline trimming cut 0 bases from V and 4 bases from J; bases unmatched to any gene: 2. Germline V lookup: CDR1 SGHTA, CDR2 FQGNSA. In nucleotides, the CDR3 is TGTGCCAGCAGCTTAGCAGGGGGCATCTATGGCTACACCTTC. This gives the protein CASSLAGGIYGYTF.

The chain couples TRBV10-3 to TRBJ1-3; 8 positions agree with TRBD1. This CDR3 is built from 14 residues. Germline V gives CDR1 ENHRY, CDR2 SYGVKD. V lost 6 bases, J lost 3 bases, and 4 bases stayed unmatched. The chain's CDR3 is CAIRQGGLGNTIYF. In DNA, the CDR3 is TGTGCCATCAGACAGGGGGGACTTGGAAACACCATATATTTT.

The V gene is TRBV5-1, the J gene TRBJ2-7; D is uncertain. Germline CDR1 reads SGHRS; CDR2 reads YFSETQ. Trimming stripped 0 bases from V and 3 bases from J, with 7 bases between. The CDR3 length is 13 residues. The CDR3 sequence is CASSLGQFYEQYF. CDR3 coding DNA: TGCGCCAGCAGCTTGGGGCAGTTCTACGAGCAGTACTTC.

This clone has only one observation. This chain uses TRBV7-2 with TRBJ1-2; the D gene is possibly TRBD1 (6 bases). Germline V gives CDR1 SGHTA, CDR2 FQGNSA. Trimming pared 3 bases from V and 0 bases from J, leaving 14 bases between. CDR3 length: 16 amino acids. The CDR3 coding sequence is TGTGCCAGCAGCTTCGGGACACGCAAAGCTAACTATGGCTACACCTTC. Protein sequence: CASSFGTRKANYGYTF.

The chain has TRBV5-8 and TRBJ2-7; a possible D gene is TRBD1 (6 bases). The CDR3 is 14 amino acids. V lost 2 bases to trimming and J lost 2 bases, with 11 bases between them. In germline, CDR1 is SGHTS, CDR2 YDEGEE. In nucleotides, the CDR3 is TGTGCCAGCAGCTTAGGGACACCCACCTACGAGCAGTACTTC. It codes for CASSLGTPTYEQYF.

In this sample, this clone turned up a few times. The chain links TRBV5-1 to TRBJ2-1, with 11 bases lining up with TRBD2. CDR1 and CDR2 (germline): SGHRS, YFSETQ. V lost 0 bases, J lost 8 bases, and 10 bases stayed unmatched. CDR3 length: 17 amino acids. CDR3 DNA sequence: TGCGCCAGCAGCTTGGCCCCTAGCGGGGGGTCGGGAGATGAGCAGTTCTTC. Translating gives CASSLAPSGGSGDEQFF.

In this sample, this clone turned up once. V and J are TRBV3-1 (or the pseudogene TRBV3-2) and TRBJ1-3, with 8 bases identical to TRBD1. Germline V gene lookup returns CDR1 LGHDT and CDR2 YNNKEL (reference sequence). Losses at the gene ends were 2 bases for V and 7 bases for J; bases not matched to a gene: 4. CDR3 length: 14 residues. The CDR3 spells CASSQPGGYNTIYF. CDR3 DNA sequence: TGTGCCAGCAGCCAACCAGGGGGCTATAACACCATATATTTT.

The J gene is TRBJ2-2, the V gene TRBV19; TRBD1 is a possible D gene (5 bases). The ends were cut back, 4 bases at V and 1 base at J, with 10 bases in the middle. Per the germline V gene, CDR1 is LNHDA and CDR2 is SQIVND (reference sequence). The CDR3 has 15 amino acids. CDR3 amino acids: CASSKDKLNTGELFF. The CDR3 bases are TGTGCCAGTAGTAAGGACAAGTTGAACACCGGGGAGCTGTTTTTT.

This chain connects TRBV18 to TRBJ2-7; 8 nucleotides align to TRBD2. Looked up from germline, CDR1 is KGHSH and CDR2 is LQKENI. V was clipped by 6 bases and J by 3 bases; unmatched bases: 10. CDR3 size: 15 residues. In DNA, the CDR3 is TGTGCCAGCTCCCTTGGGGGACTAGACCTCTACGAGCAGTACTTC. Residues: CASSLGGLDLYEQYF.